Each of the 3 T cell receptor beta chains below was sequenced from the same sample in a study of spatial heterogeneity in lung cancer. TCRdb used MiXCR to reprocess the 5' RACE reads, holding one entry per CDR3 protein. The table lists tens of thousands of distinct CDR3 sequences, 12% of them singletons. As for time point: sample taken at primary tumor resection. In each case, whole RNA from tumor, nontumor lung or frozen PBMC was sequenced unsorted. The source was PBMCs, collected at surgery. The receptors were gathered from a male donor with early-stage non-small cell lung cancer.

The J gene is TRBJ1-2, the V gene TRBV5-5; no clear D gene. Trimming stripped 0 bases from V and 6 bases from J, with 6 bases between. There are 12 residues in the CDR3. Per the germline V gene, CDR1 is SGHKS and CDR2 is YYEKEE (reference sequence). In nucleotides, the CDR3 is TGTGCCAGCAGCTTGGAAATTCATGGCTACACCTTC. Translated, it gives CASSLEIHGYTF.

The chain has TRBV12-5 and TRBJ2-3; D may correspond to TRBD1 or TRBD2 (5 bases each). The CDR3 extends over 14 amino acids. Germline CDR1 and CDR2: LGHNT and FRNRAP. With 4 bases removed from V and 0 bases from J, the gap between germline ends came to 8 bases. In nucleotides, the CDR3 is TGTGCTAGTGGTTATGGGGGAAGCACAGATACGCAGTATTTT. Amino acid sequence: CASGYGGSTDTQYF.

This clonotype was observed a single time. CDR3 in DNA: TGTGCCAGCAGTCTACCGACAGCTGAAGCTTTCTTT. It yields the protein CASSLPTAEAFF. This chain joins TRBV28 and TRBJ1-1; D possibly corresponds to TRBD1 (5 bases). CDR3 size: 12 residues. CDR1 is MDHEN, CDR2 SYDVKM, per germline. The V gene lost 5 bases and the J gene lost 6 bases, with 10 bases spanning the gap.